The following is a T cell receptor (beta chain) sequence with its context. What it binds is not known. These data belong to a study of shared clonotypes between healthy human individuals. Study-wide background: Samples came from two female and a few male donors aged 18 to 49.

Study outcomes and limitations: Non-shared clonotypes displayed generation probabilities falling below those of clonotypes present in all four donors.

Under the authors' procedure: ImmunoSEQ output held junction-only sequences without quality scores, so filtering differed. Measured with immunoSEQ multiplex PCR; TCRdb has only the in-frame clones, and not every one. The V and J calls and clone size come from that table; D and trimming were worked out from the DNA. The table shows 2 million to 3 million clones, with over 85% occurring only once. This CDR3 has 15 residues. Germline CDR1 reads LNHNV; CDR2 reads YYDKDF (reference sequence). V lost 4 bases, J lost 4 bases, and 13 bases lay in between. This TCR was recovered from a man younger than 35 in good health. Some clones in this sample may be carry-over from other donors' samples. Input material: naive CD4+ T cells from PBMCs. The subset: CD45RA+ positively selected. This chain links TRBV15 with TRBJ1-4, with D perhaps TRBD1 (6 bases). The CDR3 DNA is TGTGCCACCAGCAAGTTACAGGGATATAATGAAAAACTGTTTTTT. It encodes CATSKLQGYNEKLFF. The full variable domain, its missing parts supplied by reference TRBV15 and TRBJ1-4, is DAMVIQNPRYQVTQFGKPVTLSCSQTLNHNVMYWYQQKSSQAPKLLFHYYDKDFNNEADTPDNFQSRRPNTSFCFLDIRSPGLGDTAMYLCATSKLQGYNEKLFFGSGTQLSVL.